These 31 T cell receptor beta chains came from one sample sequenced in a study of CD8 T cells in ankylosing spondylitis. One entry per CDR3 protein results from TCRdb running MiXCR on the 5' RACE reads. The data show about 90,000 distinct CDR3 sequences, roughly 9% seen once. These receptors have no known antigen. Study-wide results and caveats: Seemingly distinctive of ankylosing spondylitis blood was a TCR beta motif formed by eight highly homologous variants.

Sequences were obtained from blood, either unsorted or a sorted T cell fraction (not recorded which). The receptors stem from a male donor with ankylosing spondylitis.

The DNA of the CDR3 is TGCAGTGCTAGGTCGGGGGAGGACCACAATGAGCAGTTCTTC. This codes for CSARSGEDHNEQFF. The V and J genes are TRBV20-1 and TRBJ2-1; a weak D match, TRBD2 (6 bases). Trimming took 3 bases from V and 5 from J, leaving 14 bases between them. Germline lookup yields CDR1 DFQATT and CDR2 SNEGSKA (reference sequence). There are 14 residues in the CDR3.

This chain's CDR3 is CASRQTGANVLTF. CDR3 sequence (DNA): TGTGCCTCCCGACAAACTGGGGCCAACGTCCTGACTTTC. The V and J genes are TRBV7-6 and TRBJ2-6, with D uncertain. The CDR3 runs to 13 residues. Germline CDR1 SGHVS, CDR2 FNYEAQ. V shed 11 bases and J shed 2 bases, with 10 bases lying between them. Full variable domain (rest looked up from reference TRBV7-6 and TRBJ2-6): GAGVSQSPRYKVTKRGQDVALRCDPISGHVSLYWYRQALGQGPEFLTYFNYEAQQDKSGLPNDRFSAERPEGSISTLTIQRTEQRDSAMYRCASRQTGANVLTFGAGSRLTVL.

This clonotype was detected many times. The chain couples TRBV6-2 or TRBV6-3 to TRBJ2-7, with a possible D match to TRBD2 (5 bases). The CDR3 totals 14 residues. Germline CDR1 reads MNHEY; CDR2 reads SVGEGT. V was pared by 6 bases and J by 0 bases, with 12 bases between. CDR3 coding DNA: TGTGCCAGCAGCCAGCGGTTTAGCTCCTACGAGCAGTACTTC. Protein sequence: CASSQRFSSYEQYF.

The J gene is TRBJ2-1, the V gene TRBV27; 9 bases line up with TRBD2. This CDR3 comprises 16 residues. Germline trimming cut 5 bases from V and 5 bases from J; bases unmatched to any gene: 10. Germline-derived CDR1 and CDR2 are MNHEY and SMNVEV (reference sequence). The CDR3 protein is CASSPLAGEYHNEQFF. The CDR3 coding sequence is TGTGCCAGCAGTCCATTAGCGGGAGAGTACCACAATGAGCAGTTCTTC.

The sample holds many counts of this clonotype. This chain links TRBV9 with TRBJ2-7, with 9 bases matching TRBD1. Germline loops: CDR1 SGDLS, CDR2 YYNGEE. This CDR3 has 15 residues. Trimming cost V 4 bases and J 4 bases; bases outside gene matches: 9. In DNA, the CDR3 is TGTGCCAGCAGCCCCAGGACAGGGGAAACATACGAGCAGTACTTC. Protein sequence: CASSPRTGETYEQYF. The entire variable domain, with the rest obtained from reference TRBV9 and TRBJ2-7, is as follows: DSGVTQTPKHLITATGQRVTLRCSPRSGDLSVYWYQQSLDQGLQFLIQYYNGEERAKGNILERFSAQQFPDLHSELNLSSLELGDSALYFCASSPRTGETYEQYFGPGTRLTVT.

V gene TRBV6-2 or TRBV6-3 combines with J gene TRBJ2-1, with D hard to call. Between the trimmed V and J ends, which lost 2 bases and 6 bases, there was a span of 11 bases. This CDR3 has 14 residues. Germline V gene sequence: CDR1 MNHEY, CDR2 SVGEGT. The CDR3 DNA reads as TGTGCCAGCAGTTACACAATGTCAGTCAATGAGCAGTTCTTC. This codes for CASSYTMSVNEQFF.

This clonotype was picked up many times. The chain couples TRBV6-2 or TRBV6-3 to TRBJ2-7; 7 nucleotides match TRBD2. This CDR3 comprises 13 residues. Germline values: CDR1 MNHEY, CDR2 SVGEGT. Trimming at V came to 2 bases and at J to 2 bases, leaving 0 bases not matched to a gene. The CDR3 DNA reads TGTGCCAGCAGTTACGCGGGAGCCTACGAGCAGTACGTC. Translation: CASSYAGAYEQYV.

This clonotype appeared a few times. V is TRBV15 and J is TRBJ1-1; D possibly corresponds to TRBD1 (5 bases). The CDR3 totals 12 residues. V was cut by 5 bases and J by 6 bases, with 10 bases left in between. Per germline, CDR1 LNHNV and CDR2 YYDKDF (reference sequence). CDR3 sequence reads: CATSERQPEAFF. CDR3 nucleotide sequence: TGTGCCACCAGCGAGAGACAGCCTGAAGCTTTCTTT.

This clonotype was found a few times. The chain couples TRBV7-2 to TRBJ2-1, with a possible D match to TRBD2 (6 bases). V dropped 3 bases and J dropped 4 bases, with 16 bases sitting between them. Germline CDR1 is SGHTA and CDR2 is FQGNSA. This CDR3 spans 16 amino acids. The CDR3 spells CASSFPPGLQYNEQFF. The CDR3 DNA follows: TGTGCCAGCAGCTTCCCTCCGGGACTCCAATACAATGAGCAGTTCTTC.

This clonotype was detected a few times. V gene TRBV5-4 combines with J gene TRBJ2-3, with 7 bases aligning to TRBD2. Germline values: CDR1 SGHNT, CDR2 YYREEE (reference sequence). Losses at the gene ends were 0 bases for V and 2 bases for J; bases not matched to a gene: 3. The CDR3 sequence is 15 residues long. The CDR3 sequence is CASSLGLADTDTQYF. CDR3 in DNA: TGTGCCAGCAGCTTGGGGCTAGCGGACACAGATACGCAGTATTTT.

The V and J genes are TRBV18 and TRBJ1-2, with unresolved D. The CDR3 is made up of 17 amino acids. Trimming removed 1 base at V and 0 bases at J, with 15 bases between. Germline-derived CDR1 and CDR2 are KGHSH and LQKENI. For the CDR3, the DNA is TGTGCCAGCTCACCACAGCCTGACACCGGAGCTAACTATGGCTACACCTTC. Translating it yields CASSPQPDTGANYGYTF.

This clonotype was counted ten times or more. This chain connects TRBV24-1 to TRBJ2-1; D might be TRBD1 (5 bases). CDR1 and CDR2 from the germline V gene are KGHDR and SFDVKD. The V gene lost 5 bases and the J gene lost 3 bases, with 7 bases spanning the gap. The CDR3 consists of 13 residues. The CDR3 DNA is TGTGCCACCAGTGCGGACAACTACAATGAGCAGTTCTTC. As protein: CATSADNYNEQFF.

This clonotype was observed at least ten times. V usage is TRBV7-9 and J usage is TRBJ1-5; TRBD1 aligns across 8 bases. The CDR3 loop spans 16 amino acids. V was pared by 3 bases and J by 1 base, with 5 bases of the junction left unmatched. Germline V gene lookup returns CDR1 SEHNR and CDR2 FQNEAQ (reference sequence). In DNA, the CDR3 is TGTGCCAGCAGCTTTGGACAGGGAGGGAGCAATCAGCCCCAGCATTTT. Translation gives CASSFGQGGSNQPQHF.

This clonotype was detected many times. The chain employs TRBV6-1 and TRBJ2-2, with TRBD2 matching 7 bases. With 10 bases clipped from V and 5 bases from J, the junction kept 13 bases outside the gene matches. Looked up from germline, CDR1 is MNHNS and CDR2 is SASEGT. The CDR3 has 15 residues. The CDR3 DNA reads TGTGCCACCAAAACTCTAGCGGAGGGAACCGGGGAGCTGTTTTTT. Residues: CATKTLAEGTGELFF.

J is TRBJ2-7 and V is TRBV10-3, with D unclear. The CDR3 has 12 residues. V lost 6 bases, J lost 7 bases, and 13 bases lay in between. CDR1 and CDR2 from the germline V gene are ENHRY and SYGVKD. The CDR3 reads CAISENGVEQYV. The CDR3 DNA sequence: TGTGCCATCAGCGAGAACGGTGTTGAGCAGTACGTC.

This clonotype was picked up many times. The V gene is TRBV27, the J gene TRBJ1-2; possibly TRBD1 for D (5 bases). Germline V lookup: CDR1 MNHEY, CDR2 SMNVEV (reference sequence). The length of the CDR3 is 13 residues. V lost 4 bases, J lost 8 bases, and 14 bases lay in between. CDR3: CASSWGGRDGYTF. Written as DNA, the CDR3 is TGTGCCAGCAGTTGGGGGGGACGAGACGGCTACACCTTC.

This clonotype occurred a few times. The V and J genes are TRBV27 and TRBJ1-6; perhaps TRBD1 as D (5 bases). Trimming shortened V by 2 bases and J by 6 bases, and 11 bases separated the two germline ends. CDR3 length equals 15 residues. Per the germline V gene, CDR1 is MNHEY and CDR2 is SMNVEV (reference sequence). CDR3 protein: CASSLIGVSNSPLHF. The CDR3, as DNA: TGTGCCAGCAGTTTAATAGGGGTCTCTAATTCACCCCTCCACTTT.

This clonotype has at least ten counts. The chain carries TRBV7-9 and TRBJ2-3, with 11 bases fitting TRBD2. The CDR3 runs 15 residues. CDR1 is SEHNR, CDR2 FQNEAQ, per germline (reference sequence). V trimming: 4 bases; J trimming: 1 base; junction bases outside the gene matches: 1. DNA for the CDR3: TGTGCCAGCAGCTCACTAGCGGGAGGCACAGATACGCAGTATTTT. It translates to CASSSLAGGTDTQYF.

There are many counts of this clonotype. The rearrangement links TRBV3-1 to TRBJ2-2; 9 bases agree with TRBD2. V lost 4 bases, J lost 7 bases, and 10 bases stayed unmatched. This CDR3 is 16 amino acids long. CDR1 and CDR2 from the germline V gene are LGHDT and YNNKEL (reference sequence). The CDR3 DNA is TGTGCCAGCAGCCCTAATAGCGGGAGCTCAGACGGGGAGCTGTTTTTT. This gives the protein CASSPNSGSSDGELFF.

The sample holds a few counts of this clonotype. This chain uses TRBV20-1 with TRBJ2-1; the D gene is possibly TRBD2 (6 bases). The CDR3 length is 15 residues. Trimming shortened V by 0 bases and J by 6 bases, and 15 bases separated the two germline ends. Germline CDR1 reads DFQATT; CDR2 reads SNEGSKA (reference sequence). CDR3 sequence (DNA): TGCAGTGCTAGAGAGACTAGTCCGAACGTCAATGAGCAGTTCTTC. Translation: CSARETSPNVNEQFF.

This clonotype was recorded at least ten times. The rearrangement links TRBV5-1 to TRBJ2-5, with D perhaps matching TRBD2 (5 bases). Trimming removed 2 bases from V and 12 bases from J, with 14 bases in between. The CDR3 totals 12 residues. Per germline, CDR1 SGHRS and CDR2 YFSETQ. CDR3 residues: CASSFNAGIEYF. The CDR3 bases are TGCGCCAGCAGCTTTAACGCCGGGATCGAGTACTTC.

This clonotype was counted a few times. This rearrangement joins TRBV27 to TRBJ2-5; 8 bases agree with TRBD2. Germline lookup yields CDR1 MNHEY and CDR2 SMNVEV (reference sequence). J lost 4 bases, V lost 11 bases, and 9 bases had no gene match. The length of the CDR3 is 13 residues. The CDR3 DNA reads TGTGCCGGCCTGTCCGGGGGGGTAGAGACCCAGTACTTC. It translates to CAGLSGGVETQYF.

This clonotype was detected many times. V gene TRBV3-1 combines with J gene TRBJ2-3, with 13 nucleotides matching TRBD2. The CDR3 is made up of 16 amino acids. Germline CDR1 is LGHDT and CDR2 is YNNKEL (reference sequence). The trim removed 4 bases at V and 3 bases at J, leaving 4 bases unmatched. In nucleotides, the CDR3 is TGTGCCAGCAGCCGCGGGACTAGCGGGAAAACAGATACGCAGTATTTT. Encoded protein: CASSRGTSGKTDTQYF.

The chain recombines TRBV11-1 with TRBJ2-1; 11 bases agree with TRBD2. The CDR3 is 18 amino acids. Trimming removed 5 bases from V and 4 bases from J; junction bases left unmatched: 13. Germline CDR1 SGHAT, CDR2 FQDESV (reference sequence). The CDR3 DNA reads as TGTGCCAGCAGCACCCTAGCGGGAGGTACTTCGGGATACAATGAGCAGTTCTTC. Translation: CASSTLAGGTSGYNEQFF.

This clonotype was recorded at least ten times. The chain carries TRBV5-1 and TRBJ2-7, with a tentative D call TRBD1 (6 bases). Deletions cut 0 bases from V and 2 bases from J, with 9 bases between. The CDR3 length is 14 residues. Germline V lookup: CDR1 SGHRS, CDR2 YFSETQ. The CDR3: CASSLVDSPYEQYF. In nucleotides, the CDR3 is TGCGCCAGCAGCTTGGTGGACAGTCCCTACGAGCAGTACTTC.

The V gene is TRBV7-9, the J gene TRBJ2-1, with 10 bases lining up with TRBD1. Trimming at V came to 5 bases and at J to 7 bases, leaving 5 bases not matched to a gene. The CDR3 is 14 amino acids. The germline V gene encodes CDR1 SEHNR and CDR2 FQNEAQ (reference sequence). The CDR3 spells CASSPKDRGNEQFF. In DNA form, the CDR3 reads TGTGCCAGCAGCCCCAAGGACAGGGGGAATGAGCAGTTCTTC.

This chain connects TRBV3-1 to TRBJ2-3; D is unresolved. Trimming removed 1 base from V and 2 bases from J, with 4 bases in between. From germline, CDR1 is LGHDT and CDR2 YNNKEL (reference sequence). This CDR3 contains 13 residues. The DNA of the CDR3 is TGTGCCAGCAGCCAAGCGGTCACAGATACGCAGTATTTT. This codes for CASSQAVTDTQYF.

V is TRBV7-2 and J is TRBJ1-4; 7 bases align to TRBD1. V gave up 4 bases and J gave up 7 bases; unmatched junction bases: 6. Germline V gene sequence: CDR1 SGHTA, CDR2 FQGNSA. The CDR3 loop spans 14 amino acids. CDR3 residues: CASSSQGGPEKLFF. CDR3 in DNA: TGTGCCAGCAGCTCCCAGGGGGGGCCTGAAAAACTGTTTTTT.

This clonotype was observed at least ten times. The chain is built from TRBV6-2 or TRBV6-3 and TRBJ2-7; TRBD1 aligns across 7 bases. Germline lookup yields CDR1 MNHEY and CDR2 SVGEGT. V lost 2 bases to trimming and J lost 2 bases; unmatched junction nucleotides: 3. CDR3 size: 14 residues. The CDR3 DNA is TGTGCCAGCAGTTACCTGGGACAGACCTACGAGCAGTACGTC. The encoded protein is CASSYLGQTYEQYV.

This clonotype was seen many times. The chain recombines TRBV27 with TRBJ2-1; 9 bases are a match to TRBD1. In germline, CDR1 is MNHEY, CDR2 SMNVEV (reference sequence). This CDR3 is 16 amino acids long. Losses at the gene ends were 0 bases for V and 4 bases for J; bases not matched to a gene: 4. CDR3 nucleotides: TGTGCCAGCAGTTTATCTCCCGGGACAGGGTACAATGAGCAGTTCTTC. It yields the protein CASSLSPGTGYNEQFF.

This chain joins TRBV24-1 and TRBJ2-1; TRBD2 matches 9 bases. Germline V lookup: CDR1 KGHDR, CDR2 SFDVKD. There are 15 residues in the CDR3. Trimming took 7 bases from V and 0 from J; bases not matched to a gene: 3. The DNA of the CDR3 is TGTGCCACCAGCCCGGGACTAGCCTCCTACAATGAGCAGTTCTTC. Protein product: CATSPGLASYNEQFF.